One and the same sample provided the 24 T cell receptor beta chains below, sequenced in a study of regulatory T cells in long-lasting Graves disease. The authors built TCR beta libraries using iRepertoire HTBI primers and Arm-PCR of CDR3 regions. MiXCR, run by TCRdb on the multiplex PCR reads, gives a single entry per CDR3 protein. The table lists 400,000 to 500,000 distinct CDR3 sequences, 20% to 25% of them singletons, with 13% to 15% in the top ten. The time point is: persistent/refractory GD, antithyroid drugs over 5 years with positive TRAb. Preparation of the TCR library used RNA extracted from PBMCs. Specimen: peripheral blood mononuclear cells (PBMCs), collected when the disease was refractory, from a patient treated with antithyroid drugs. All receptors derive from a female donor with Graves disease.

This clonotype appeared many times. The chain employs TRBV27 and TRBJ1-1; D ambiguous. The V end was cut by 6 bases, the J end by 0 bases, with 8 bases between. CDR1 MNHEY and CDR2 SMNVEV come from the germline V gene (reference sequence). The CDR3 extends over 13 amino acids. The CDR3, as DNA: TGTGCCAGCAGAGCGAAGATGAACACTGAAGCTTTCTTT. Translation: CASRAKMNTEAFF.

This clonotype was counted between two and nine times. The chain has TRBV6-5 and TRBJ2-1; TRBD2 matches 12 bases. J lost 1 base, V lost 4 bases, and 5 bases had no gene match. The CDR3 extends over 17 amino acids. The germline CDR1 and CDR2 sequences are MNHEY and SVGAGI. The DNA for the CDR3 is TGTGCCAGCAGTTCGACTAGCGGGGGAGGTTCCTACAATGAGCAGTTCTTC. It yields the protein CASSSTSGGGSYNEQFF.

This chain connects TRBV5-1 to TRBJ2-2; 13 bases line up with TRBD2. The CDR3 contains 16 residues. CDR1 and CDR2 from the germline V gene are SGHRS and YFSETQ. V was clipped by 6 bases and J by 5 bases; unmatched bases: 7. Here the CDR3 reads CASKQPGLAGTGELFF. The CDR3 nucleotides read TGCGCCAGCAAACAACCGGGACTAGCGGGAACCGGGGAGCTGTTTTTT.

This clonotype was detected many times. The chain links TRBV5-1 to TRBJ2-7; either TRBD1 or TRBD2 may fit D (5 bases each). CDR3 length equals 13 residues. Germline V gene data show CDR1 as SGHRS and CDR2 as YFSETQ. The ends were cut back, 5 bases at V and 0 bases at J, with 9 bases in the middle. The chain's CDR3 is CASRTGTSYEQYF. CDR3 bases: TGCGCCAGCAGGACGGGGACCTCCTACGAGCAGTACTTC.

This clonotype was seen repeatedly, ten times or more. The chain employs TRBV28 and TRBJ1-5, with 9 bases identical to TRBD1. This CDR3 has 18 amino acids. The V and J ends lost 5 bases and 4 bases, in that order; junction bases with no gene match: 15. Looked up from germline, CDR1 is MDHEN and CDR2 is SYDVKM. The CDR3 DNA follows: TGTGCCAGCAGTGCCCTAACAGGGGGCCTCGAGGGAAATCAGCCCCAGCATTTT. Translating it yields CASSALTGGLEGNQPQHF.

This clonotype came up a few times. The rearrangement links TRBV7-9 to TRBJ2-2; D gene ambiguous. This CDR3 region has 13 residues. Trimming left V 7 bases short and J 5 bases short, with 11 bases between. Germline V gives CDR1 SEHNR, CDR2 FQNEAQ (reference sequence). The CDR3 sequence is CASTFGQTGELFF. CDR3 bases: TGTGCCAGCACTTTTGGTCAGACCGGGGAGCTGTTTTTT.

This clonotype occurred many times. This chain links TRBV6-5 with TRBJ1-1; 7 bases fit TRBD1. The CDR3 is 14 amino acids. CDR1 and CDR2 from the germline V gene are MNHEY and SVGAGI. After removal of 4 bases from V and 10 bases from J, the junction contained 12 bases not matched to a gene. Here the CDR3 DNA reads TGTGCCAGCAGTTCCCCACAGGGGCGGTTCGGAGCTTTCTTT. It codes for CASSSPQGRFGAFF.

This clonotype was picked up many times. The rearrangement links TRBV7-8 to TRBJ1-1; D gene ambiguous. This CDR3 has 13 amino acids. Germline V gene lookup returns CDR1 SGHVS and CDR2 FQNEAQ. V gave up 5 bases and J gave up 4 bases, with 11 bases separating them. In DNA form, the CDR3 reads TGTGCCAGCAGCATAGGACCGACCACTGAAGCTTTCTTT. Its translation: CASSIGPTTEAFF.

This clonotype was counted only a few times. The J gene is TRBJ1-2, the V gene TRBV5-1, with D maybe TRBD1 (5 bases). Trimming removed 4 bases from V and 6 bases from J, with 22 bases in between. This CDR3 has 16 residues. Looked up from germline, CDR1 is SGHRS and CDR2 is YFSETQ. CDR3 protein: CASSPSGGREVHGYTF. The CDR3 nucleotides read TGCGCCAGCAGCCCATCTGGCGGCAGGGAAGTTCATGGCTACACCTTC.

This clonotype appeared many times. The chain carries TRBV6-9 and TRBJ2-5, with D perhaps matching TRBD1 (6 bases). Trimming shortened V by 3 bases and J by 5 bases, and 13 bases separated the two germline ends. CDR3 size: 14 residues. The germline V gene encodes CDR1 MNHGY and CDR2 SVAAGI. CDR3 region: CASSYTNRDETQYF. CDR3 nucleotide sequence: TGTGCCAGCAGTTACACAAACAGGGATGAGACCCAGTACTTC.

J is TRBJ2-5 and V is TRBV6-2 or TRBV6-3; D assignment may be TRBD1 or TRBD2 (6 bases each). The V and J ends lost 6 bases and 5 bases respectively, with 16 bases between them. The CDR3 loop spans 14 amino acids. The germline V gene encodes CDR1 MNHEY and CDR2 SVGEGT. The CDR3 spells CASRPRGQGETQYF. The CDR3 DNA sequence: TGTGCCAGCAGACCACGGGGGCAGGGGGAGACCCAGTACTTC.

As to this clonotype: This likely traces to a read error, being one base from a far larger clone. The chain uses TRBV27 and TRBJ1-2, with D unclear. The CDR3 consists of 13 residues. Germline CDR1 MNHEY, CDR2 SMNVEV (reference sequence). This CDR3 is CAGSGRRNYGYTF. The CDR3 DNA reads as TGTGCCGGCAGTGGGCGACGGAACTATGGCTACACCTTC.

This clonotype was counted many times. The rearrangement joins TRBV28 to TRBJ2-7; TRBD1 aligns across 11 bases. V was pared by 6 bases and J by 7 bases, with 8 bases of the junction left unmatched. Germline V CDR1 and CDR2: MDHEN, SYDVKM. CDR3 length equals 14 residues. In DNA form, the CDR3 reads TGTGCCAGCAGCCTAGGACAGGGGGCGCGTGAGCAGTACTTC. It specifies CASSLGQGAREQYF. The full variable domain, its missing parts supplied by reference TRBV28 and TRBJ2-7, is DVKVTQSSRYLVKRTGEKVFLECVQDMDHENMFWYRQDPGLGLRLIYFSYDVKMKEKGDIPEGYSVSREKKERFSLILESASTNQTSMYLCASSLGQGAREQYFGPGTRLTVT.

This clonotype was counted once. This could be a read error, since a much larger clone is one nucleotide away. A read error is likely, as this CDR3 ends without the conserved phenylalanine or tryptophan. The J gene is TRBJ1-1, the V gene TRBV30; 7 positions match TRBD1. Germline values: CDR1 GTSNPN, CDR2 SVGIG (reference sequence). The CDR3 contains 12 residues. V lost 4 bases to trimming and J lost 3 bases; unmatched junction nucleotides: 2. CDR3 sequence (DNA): TGTGCCTGGACAGGGGGTTACACTGAAGCTTTCCTT. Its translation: CAWTGGYTEAFL.

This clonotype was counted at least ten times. The CDR3 DNA follows: TGTGCCAGCAGCCAAACCCCTAGCGGGGCCCAAGAGACCCAGTACTTC. It is translated as CASSQTPSGAQETQYF. The chain recombines TRBV3-1 with TRBJ2-5; 9 bases match TRBD2. This CDR3 comprises 16 residues. V lost 2 bases, J lost 1 base, and 5 bases stayed unmatched. Germline CDR1 reads LGHDT; CDR2 reads YNNKEL (reference sequence).

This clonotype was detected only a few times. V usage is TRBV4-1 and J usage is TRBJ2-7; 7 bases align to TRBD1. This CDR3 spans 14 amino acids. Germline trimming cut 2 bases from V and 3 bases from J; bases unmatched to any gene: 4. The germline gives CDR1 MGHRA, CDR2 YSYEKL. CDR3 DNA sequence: TGCGCCAGCAGCCAAACGACAGGGATCTACGAGCAGTACTTC. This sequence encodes CASSQTTGIYEQYF.

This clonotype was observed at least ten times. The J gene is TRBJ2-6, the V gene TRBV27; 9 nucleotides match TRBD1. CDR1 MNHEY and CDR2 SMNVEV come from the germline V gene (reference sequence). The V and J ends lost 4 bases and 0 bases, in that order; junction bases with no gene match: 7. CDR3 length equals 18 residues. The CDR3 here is CASSSSTGGYSGANVLTF. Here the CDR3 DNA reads TGTGCCAGCAGTTCGAGCACAGGGGGCTACTCTGGGGCCAACGTCCTGACTTTC.

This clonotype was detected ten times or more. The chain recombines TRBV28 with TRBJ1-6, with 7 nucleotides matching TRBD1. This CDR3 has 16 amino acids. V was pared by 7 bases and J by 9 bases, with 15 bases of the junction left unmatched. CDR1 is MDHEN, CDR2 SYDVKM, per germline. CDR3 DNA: TGTGCCAGCACCCCCGTGGAGGGGGCGTTATCTTCACCCCTCCACTTT. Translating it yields CASTPVEGALSSPLHF.

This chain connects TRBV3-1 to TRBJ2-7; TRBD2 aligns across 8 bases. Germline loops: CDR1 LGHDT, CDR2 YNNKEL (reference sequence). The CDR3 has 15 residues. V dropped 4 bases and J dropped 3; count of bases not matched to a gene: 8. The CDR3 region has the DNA TGTGCCAGCAGCCGACGGGGGGGAGTGAGCTACGAGCAGTACTTC. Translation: CASSRRGGVSYEQYF.

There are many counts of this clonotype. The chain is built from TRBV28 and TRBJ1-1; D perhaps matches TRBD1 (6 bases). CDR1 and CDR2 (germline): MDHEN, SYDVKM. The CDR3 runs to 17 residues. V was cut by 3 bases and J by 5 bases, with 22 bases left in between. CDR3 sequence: CASSLWNPGHYPTEAFF. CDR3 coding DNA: TGTGCCAGCAGTTTGTGGAATCCGGGACACTATCCTACTGAAGCTTTCTTT.

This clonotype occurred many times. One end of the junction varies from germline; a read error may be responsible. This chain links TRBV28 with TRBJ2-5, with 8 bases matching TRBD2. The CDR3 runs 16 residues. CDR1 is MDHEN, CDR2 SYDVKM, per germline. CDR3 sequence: CANSSPTSGRRETQYF. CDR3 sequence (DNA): TGTGCCAACAGTTCCCCTACCAGCGGGAGAAGGGAGACCCAGTACTTC.

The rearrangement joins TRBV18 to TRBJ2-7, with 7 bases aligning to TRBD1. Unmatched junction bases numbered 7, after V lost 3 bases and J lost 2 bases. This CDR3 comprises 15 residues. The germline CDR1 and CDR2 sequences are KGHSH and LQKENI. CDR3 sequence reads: CASSPRLDRAYEQYF. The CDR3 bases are TGTGCCAGCTCACCCCGACTCGACAGGGCCTACGAGCAGTACTTC.

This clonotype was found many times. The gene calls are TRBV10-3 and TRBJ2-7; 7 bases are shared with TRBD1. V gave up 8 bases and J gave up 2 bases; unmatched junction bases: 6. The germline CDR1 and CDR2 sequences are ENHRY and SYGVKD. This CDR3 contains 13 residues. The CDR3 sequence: CAIGYDRAYEQYF. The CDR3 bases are TGTGCCATCGGATATGACAGGGCCTACGAGCAGTACTTC.

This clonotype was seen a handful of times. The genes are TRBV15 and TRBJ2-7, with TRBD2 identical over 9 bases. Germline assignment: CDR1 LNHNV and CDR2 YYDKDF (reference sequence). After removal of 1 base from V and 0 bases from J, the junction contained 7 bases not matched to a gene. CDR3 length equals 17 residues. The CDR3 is CATSRVGLAGSSYEQYF. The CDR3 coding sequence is TGTGCCACCAGCAGAGTCGGGCTAGCGGGGAGCTCCTACGAGCAGTACTTC. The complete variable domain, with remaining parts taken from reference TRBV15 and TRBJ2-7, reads DAMVIQNPRYQVTQFGKPVTLSCSQTLNHNVMYWYQQKSSQAPKLLFHYYDKDFNNEADTPDNFQSRRPNTSFCFLDIRSPGLGDTAMYLCATSRVGLAGSSYEQYFGPGTRLTVT.